These T cell receptor beta chains were read from a single sample in a study of long-term antiretroviral therapy in people with HIV. Data came from immunoSEQ multiplex PCR; TCRdb stores just in-frame clones and leaves some out. The sample shows approximately 26,000 clones, approximately 78% of them seen only once. The starting material was unsorted PBMCs, obtained 2.9 years after starting antiretroviral therapy. The receptors derive from a man in his fifties or sixties with HIV. The CDR3 runs from the conserved cysteine through the conserved F or W.

V gene	J gene	CDR3 protein
TRBV15	TRBJ2-1	CATSRDPGGPTYNEQFF
TRBV7-2	TRBJ2-3	CASSSVSTDTQYF
TRBV4-1	TRBJ2-3	CASSQEGGDTQYF
TRBV7-9	TRBJ2-3	CASSLRDESTDTQYF
TRBV5-1	TRBJ2-7	CASSVSPAYEQYF
TRBV9	TRBJ2-1	CASSVVPGAGEQFF
TRBV28	TRBJ2-7	CASRLRTAPYEQYF
TRBV29-1	TRBJ2-7	CSVQGGTGGHEQYF
TRBV9	TRBJ2-1	CASSVGGGAYNEQFF
TRBV11-2	TRBJ2-7	CASSLGRGPEQYF
TRBV6-1	TRBJ1-4	CASSGTGGTNEKLFF
TRBV7-6	TRBJ1-1	CASSPSWGTEAFF
TRBV2	TRBJ2-1	CASRLQGTPYNEQFF
TRBV18	TRBJ2-5	CASSANLGQPPETQYF
TRBV5-1	TRBJ2-2	CASGRTGDETGELFF
TRBV7-6	TRBJ1-6	CASSPASGNSPLHF
TRBV18	TRBJ1-5	CASSPSSGVRPQHF
TRBV4-1	TRBJ1-4	CASSQIPGQGGEKLFF
TRBV9	TRBJ1-4	CASSVEGAPNEKLFF
TRBV6-5	TRBJ1-3	CASSYGRSGNTIYF
TRBV28	TRBJ1-5	CASTRGGPGQPQHF
TRBV11-1	TRBJ1-6	CASSLATRPTNSPLHF
TRBV6-6	TRBJ2-3	CASSYAGGHTDTQYF
TRBV27	TRBJ1-2	CASSLYGQGAPYGYTF
TRBV10-2	TRBJ1-5	CASSEFKPDRPNQPQHF
TRBV28	TRBJ1-2	CASSSFQRGNGYTF
TRBV10-3	TRBJ1-5	CAISEGWESNQPQHF
TRBV28	TRBJ1-5	CASSLRMEGRMGLW
TRBV5-1	TRBJ1-3	CASSTQGRLITSGNTIYF
TRBV28	TRBJ2-2	CASSRTLNTGELFF
TRBV10-3	TRBJ1-6	CAISGEEGLTYNSPLHF
TRBV19	TRBJ1-5	CASFGGNQPQHF
TRBV30	TRBJ1-5	CAWSSNERQPQHF
TRBV19	TRBJ2-7	CASSTTGTEQYF
TRBV7-9	TRBJ1-4	CASSPGGGDEKLFF
TRBV6-4	TRBJ1-1	CASSVTPARMNTEAFF
TRBV28	-	CASSFPGQDYEQYF
TRBV29-1	TRBJ2-7	CSVVRGQGESYEQYF
TRBV11-1	TRBJ1-2	CASSSKGADYGYTF
TRBV10-1	TRBJ2-5	CASSPGLAGSETQYF
TRBV28	TRBJ2-1	CASSLWNEQFF
TRBV15	TRBJ2-7	CATSRGASYEQYF
TRBV7-2	TRBJ1-3	CASSAGGVGNTIYF
TRBV10-2	TRBJ1-1	CASSDYGTEAFF
TRBV28	TRBJ2-7	CASSFGDRVDEQYF
TRBV11-2	TRBJ1-1	CASSLDRWGAFF
TRBV14	TRBJ1-1	CASSQMQRTEAFF
TRBV6-5	TRBJ1-2	CASRDTSNYGYTF
TRBV28	TRBJ1-5	CASTEGLGNQPQHF
TRBV11-2	TRBJ1-1	CASSGGGGGEAFF
TRBV29-1	TRBJ2-1	CSVVRTSSYNEQFF
TRBV14	TRBJ1-1	CASSQRSLGRTEAFF